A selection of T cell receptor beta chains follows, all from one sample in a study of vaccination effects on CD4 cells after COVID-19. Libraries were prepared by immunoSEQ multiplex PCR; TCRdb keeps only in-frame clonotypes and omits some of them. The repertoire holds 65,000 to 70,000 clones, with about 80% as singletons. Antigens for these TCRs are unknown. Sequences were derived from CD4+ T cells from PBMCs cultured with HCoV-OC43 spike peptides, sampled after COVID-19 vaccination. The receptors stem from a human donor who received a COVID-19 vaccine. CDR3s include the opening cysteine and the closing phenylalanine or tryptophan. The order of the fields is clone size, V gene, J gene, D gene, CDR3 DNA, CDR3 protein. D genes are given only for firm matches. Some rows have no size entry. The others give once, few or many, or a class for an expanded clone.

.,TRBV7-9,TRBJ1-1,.,TGTGCCAGCAGCTCACCTGGAGGAAACATAGGCGGGACTGAAGCTTTCTTT,CASSSPGGNIGGTEAFF
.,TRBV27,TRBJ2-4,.,TGTGCCAGCAGCGTTTATGCGAGTCTTAACATTCAGTACTTC,CASSVYASLNIQYF
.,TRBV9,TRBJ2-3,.,TGTGCCAGCAGCCCTTCAGACAGTCCCAGCACAGATACGCAGTATTTT,CASSPSDSPSTDTQYF
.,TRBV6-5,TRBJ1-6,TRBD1,TGTGCCAGCAGGCCGACCCGTACAGGGGCCCCCCTCCACTTT,CASRPTRTGAPLHF
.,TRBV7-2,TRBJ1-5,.,TGTGCCAGCAGCTTACAGTCCCAGCCCCAGCATTTT,CASSLQSQPQHF
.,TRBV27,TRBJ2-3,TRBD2,TGTGCCAGCAGTTTCCGGGGGGACGTTGGCACAGATACGCAGTATTTT,CASSFRGDVGTDTQYF
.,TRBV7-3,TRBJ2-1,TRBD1,TGTGCCAGCAGCCCCGCCGAGGCAGGGGGCTCCTACAATGAGCAGTTCTTC,CASSPAEAGGSYNEQFF
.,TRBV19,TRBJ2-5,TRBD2,TGTGCCAGTAGCCGGGGAGGGTACCAAGAGACCCAGTACTTC,CASSRGGYQETQYF
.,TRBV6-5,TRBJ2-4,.,TGTGCCAGCAGGGAGGGGCTATCCAAAAACATTCAGTACTTC,CASREGLSKNIQYF
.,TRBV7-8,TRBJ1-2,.,TGTGCCAGCAGCCCAGACGGGAACTATGGCTACACCTTC,CASSPDGNYGYTF
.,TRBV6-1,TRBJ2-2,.,TGTGCCAGCAGTGAATATCAGTGGACGGTGGGGACCGGGGAGCTGTTTTTT,CASSEYQWTVGTGELFF
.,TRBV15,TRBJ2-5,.,TGTGCCACCAGCAGTACCTCGACTAGGGCGATGGTGGAGACCCAGTACTTC,CATSSTSTRAMVETQYF
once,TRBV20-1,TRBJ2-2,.,TGCAGTGCTAGTGATTGGGGAACCGGGGAGCTGTTTTTT,CSASDWGTGELFF
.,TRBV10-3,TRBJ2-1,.,TGTGCCATCGGGCCAGGGTTTGGCAATGAGCAGTTCTTC,CAIGPGFGNEQFF
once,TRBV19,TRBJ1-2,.,TGTGCCAGCCGGACCGGGACAAGTTACTATGGCTACACCTTC,CASRTGTSYYGYTF
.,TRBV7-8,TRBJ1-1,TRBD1,TGTGCCAGCAGGAGGGACAGGTGGGCTAGTGAAGCTTTCTTT,CASRRDRWASEAFF
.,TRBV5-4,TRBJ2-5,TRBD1,TGTGCCATAGGGGGCGGGCAAGAGACCCAGTACTTC,CAIGGGQETQYF
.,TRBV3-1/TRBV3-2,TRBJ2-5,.,TGTGCCAGCAGCCTAAGGACGGGTGGGGAGACCCAGTACTTC,CASSLRTGGETQYF
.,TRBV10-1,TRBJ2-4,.,TGCGCCAAAAACGGACGGGATGAAAACATTCAGTACTTC,CAKNGRDENIQYF
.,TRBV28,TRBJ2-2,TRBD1,TGTGCCAGCAGTCCCCACGGGACAGTGGGGACCGGGGAGCTGTTTTTT,CASSPHGTVGTGELFF
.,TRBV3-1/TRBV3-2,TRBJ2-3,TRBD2,TGTGCCAGCAGTCCTCTTGGCGGGGGGGCCTTAGGGACAGATACGCAGTATTTT,CASSPLGGGALGTDTQYF
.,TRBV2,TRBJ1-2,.,TGTGCCAGCAGTGCAGAGACCGCTAACTATGGCTACACCTTC,CASSAETANYGYTF
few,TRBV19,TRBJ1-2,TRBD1,TGTGCCAGTAGTTACAGGGGAGACTATGGCTACACCTTC,CASSYRGDYGYTF
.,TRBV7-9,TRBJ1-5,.,TGTGCCAGCGCGAGAGGGGGCAATCAGCCCCAGCATTTT,CASARGGNQPQHF
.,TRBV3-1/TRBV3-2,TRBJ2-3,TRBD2,TGTGCCAGCAGCCATCTAACCGGGAGCGGGGGCCGCACAGATACGCAGTATTTT,CASSHLTGSGGRTDTQYF
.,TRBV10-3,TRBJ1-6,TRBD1,TGTGCCATCAGTGGACAGACAGGGGGTAATAATTCACCCCTCCACTTT,CAISGQTGGNNSPLHF
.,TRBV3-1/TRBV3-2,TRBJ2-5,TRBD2,TGTGCCAGCAGCCAAGATATCGGGGGGGGCCGGGAGACCCAGTACTTC,CASSQDIGGGRETQYF
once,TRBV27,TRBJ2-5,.,TGTGCCAGCAGTTCAACAGGGTCTGGAGAGACCCAGTACTTC,CASSSTGSGETQYF
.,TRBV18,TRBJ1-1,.,TGTGCCAGCTCACCCCAGCGGGGAGAGACTGAAGCTTTCTTT,CASSPQRGETEAFF
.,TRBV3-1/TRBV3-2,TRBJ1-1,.,TGTGCCAGCAGCCAAGATTGGGGGAATATGAACACTGAAGCTTTCTTT,CASSQDWGNMNTEAFF
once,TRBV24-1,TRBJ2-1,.,TGTGCCACCAGTGATTCACCTCAATACAATGAGCAGTTCTTC,CATSDSPQYNEQFF
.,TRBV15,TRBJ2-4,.,TGTGCCACCAGCAGAGATCTGGGGTTGGCCAAAAACATTCAGTACTTC,CATSRDLGLAKNIQYF
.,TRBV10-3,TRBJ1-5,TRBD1,TGTGCCATCAGTGGAACAGGGGGCGGGAATCAGCCCCAGCATTTT,CAISGTGGGNQPQHF
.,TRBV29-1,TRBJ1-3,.,TGCAGCGTTGACCCTCGGGACGGAAACACCATATATTTT,CSVDPRDGNTIYF
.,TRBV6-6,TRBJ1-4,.,TGTGCCAGCAGTTACGGTGGCACTAATGAAAAACTGTTTTTT,CASSYGGTNEKLFF
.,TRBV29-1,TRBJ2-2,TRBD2,TGCAGCGGGGGACGGGGGGGCGGGGAGCTGTTTTTT,CSGGRGGGELFF
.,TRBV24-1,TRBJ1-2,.,TGTGCCACCCGGGACGGATATAACTATGGCTACACCTTC,CATRDGYNYGYTF
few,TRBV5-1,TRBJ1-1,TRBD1,TGCGCCAGCAGCCGGGACAGGGTTACTGAAGCTTTCTTT,CASSRDRVTEAFF
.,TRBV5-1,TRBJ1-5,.,TGCGCCAGCAGCTTGGACGGCGGCGGCAATCAGCCCCAGCATTTT,CASSLDGGGNQPQHF
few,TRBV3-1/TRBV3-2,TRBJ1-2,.,TGTGCCAGCAGCCAAGACTTGACCGGGACTAGGGGCTACACCTTC,CASSQDLTGTRGYTF
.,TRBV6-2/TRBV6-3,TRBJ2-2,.,TGTGCCAGCAGTTTCCAAGGACAGTCCACCGGGGAGCTGTTTTTT,CASSFQGQSTGELFF
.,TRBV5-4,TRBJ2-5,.,TGTGCCAGCAGCCCCGAACGCCAAGAGACCCAGTACTTC,CASSPERQETQYF
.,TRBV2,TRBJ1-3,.,TGTGCCAGCAGTGAGCGACCGCTACAGGGAAACACCATATATTTT,CASSERPLQGNTIYF
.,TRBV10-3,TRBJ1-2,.,TGTGCCATCAGTGACCCAGGGTTGGTTGGCTACACCTTC,CAISDPGLVGYTF
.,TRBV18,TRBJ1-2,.,TGTGCCAGCTCACCCAAGGGAAATAACTATGGCTACACCTTC,CASSPKGNNYGYTF
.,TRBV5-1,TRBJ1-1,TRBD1,TGCGCCAGCAGCCCACAGGGGGCTGAAGCTTTCTTT,CASSPQGAEAFF
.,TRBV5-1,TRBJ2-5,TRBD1,TGCGCCAGCAGCTTGGCTACAGGGGCAGAGACCCAGTACTTC,CASSLATGAETQYF
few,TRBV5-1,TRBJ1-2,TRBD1,TGCGCCAGCAGCCTCCGGACAGGGGTCTATGGCTACACCTTC,CASSLRTGVYGYTF
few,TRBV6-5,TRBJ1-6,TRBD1,TGTGCCAGCACCCGGACAGGGAGGAATTCACCCCTCCACTTT,CASTRTGRNSPLHF